Below are 8 T cell receptor beta chains sequenced from a single sample in a study of cytomegalovirus exposure and HLA in healthy donors. The PCR contained 60 Vbeta and 13 Jbeta primers. The method was immunoSEQ multiplex PCR; TCRdb's version includes in-frame clones alone and lacks a portion of them. The profile shows approximately 150,000 clones, around 75% of them singletons. Input material: PBMCs. Receptor source: a man aged 18 to 35 in good health and CMV-seropositive.

V and J are TRBV4-1 and TRBJ1-1; 7 bases align to TRBD1. The V and J ends lost 5 bases and 1 base, in that order; junction bases with no gene match: 10. The V gene's germline CDR1 is MGHRA and CDR2 YSYEKL. The length of the CDR3 is 16 residues. The DNA of the CDR3 is TGCGCCAGCAGCTCTATTCCCGGGACAGAGAACACTGAAGCTTTCTTT. It is translated as CASSSIPGTENTEAFF.

This chain links TRBV15 with TRBJ1-5, with a possible D match to TRBD1 (5 bases). Per germline, CDR1 LNHNV and CDR2 YYDKDF (reference sequence). This CDR3 contains 15 residues. V dropped 0 bases and J dropped 4 bases, with 10 bases sitting between them. DNA for the CDR3: TGTGCCACCAGCAGAGATAGGGGCCATAATCAGCCCCAGCATTTT. This encodes CATSRDRGHNQPQHF. The full variable domain, in which reference TRBV15 and TRBJ1-5 provide the parts outside the CDR3, is DAMVIQNPRYQVTQFGKPVTLSCSQTLNHNVMYWYQQKSSQAPKLLFHYYDKDFNNEADTPDNFQSRRPNTSFCFLDIRSPGLGDTAMYLCATSRDRGHNQPQHFGDGTRLSIL.

This clone has only a few counts. The chain couples TRBV7-2 to TRBJ2-1; 11 bases align to TRBD1. CDR3 size: 14 residues. Losses at the gene ends were 7 bases for V and 7 bases for J; bases not matched to a gene: 6. Germline V CDR1 and CDR2: SGHTA, FQGNSA. The CDR3 DNA sequence: TGTGCCAGCACCAAGGACAGGGGGCGGAATGAGCAGTTCTTC. Amino acid sequence: CASTKDRGRNEQFF.

V and J are TRBV29-1 and TRBJ1-1, with D maybe TRBD1 (6 bases). V shed 4 bases and J shed 7 bases, with 13 bases lying between them. CDR1 is SQVTM, CDR2 ANQGSEA, per germline. The CDR3 consists of 12 residues. The CDR3 bases are TGCAGCGTTGTAGGGGGAAATATTGAAGCTTTCTTT. Amino acid sequence: CSVVGGNIEAFF.

The chain is built from TRBV28 and TRBJ2-7, with D possibly being TRBD2 (5 bases). The germline gives CDR1 MDHEN, CDR2 SYDVKM. The CDR3 contains 15 residues. The germline V and J ends were trimmed by 7 bases and 4 bases, with 20 bases remaining between them. CDR3 nucleotides: TGTGCCAGCATGTTCAGGCGGGTCTGGCCTTACGAGCAGTACTTC. Translation gives CASMFRRVWPYEQYF. Full variable domain (rest looked up from reference TRBV28 and TRBJ2-7): DVKVTQSSRYLVKRTGEKVFLECVQDMDHENMFWYRQDPGLGLRLIYFSYDVKMKEKGDIPEGYSVSREKKERFSLILESASTNQTSMYLCASMFRRVWPYEQYFGPGTRLTVT.

The rearrangement links TRBV10-1 to TRBJ2-1, with TRBD2 matching 8 bases. Germline V CDR1 and CDR2: WNHNN, SYGVQD (reference sequence). With V trimmed by 4 bases and J by 3 bases, 2 bases remained unmatched. The CDR3 covers 14 residues. As DNA, the CDR3 is TGCGCCAGCAGTGGGACTAGCAACTACAATGAGCAGTTCTTC. Translated: CASSGTSNYNEQFF.

This clone was counted a single time. The chain has TRBV5-1 and TRBJ1-4, with D perhaps TRBD1 (5 bases). The CDR3 totals 15 residues. V lost 3 bases, J lost 4 bases, and 13 bases lay in between. CDR1 and CDR2 from the germline V gene are SGHRS and YFSETQ. The CDR3 DNA reads as TGCGCCAGCAGCTCCCCAGGGACTCATAATGAAAAACTGTTTTTT. This gives the protein CASSSPGTHNEKLFF.

The chain recombines TRBV7-2 with TRBJ1-2, with D tentatively TRBD1 (5 bases). The CDR3 runs to 14 residues. The germline V gene encodes CDR1 SGHTA and CDR2 FQGNSA. V lost 6 bases and J 3 bases, leaving 14 bases between the germline ends. CDR3 region: CASRSRGMDYGYTF. CDR3 in DNA: TGTGCCAGCAGGTCAAGGGGCATGGACTATGGCTACACCTTC.